The 5 T cell receptor beta chains in this list originate from one sample, sequenced in a study of T cells expressing NK-cell markers. TCRdb reprocessed the 5' RACE reads and reports one entry per CDR3 protein, with no DNA. In all, the sample yields fewer than 550,000 distinct CDR3 sequences. Specimen: blood T cells: a sorted CD56 or NKG2C T cell subset, CD4+ or CD8+ T cells, or bulk PBMC T cells (not recorded which). Source of these receptors: a woman between 50 and 59 years old in good health.

The chain has TRBV11-3 and TRBJ2-4; TCRdb picks TRBD2, but there is no DNA to check that call. The CDR3 loop spans 14 amino acids. Germline-derived CDR1 and CDR2 are SGHNT and YENEEA. This CDR3 is CASNPGAQYSIQYF. The entire variable domain, with the rest obtained from reference TRBV11-3 and TRBJ2-4, is as follows: EAGVVQSPRYKIIEKKQPVAFWCNPISGHNTLYWYLQNLGQGPELLIRYENEEAVDDSQLPKDRFSAERLKGVDSTLKIQPAELGDSAVYLCASNPGAQYSIQYFGAGTRLSVL.

The rearrangement links TRBV7-9 to TRBJ2-7. This CDR3 has 12 residues. Germline V gives CDR1 SEHNR, CDR2 FQNEAQ (reference sequence). CDR3 in amino acids: CASSLVGNEQYF.

V is TRBV12-3 or TRBV12-4 and J is TRBJ2-2; TCRdb returns TRBD2, unconfirmable since there is no DNA. The length of the CDR3 is 14 residues. The CDR3 loop reads CASRRTSGSGELFF.

The chain combines TRBV29-1 with TRBJ1-4. This CDR3 is built from 13 residues. Per the germline V gene, CDR1 is SQVTM and CDR2 is ANQGSEA. CDR3 region: CSARPGLAEKLFF.

This chain joins TRBV29-1 and TRBJ1-2. Germline V CDR1 and CDR2: SQVTM, ANQGSEA. The CDR3 has 14 residues. The CDR3 loop reads CSVPSASSNYGYTF.